These 26 T cell receptor beta chains were sequenced from one sample in a study of early T cells in non-severe SARS-CoV-2 infection. TCRdb recomputed calls from the 5' RACE reads with MiXCR, one row per CDR3 protein. This sample has 29,000 or so distinct CDR3 sequences, with 4.5% to 5% found just once. The source material was whole blood. The source is an adult who was a healthcare worker with PCR-confirmed SARS-CoV-2 infection or an uninfected control (not recorded which).

This clonotype was seen a handful of times. The chain combines TRBV11-3 with TRBJ2-7; 7 nucleotides match TRBD2. The CDR3 runs to 13 residues. CDR1 is SGHNT and CDR2 is YENEEA in the germline V gene. With V trimmed by 8 bases and J by 1 base, 5 bases remained unmatched. This CDR3 is CASGRGVSYEQYF. For the CDR3, the DNA is TGTGCCAGCGGCCGGGGGGTATCCTACGAGCAGTACTTC.

In its sample, this clonotype was seen many times. The rearrangement joins TRBV7-9 to TRBJ2-7; 7 bases fit TRBD1. J gave up 3 bases and V 5 bases, and 4 bases lay outside the gene matches. Germline lookup yields CDR1 SEHNR and CDR2 FQNEAQ (reference sequence). The CDR3 is made up of 13 amino acids. The CDR3 reads CASSGTAYYEQYF. In nucleotides, the CDR3 is TGTGCCAGCAGCGGGACAGCGTACTACGAGCAGTACTTC. Using reference TRBV7-9 and TRBJ2-7 for the parts outside the CDR3, the full variable domain is DTGVSQNPRHKITKRGQNVTFRCDPISEHNRLYWYRQTLGQGPEFLTYFQNEAQLEKSRLLSDRFSAERPKGSFSTLEIQRTEQGDSAMYLCASSGTAYYEQYFGPGTRLTVT.

This clonotype was detected many times. The chain combines TRBV21-1 with TRBJ2-1; the tabulated D call, TRBD2, remains unverified against the DNA. TRBV21-1 is assigned pseudogene status. The CDR3 has 21 amino acids. The CDR3 spells CASSKWMSLAGERLHSHEQFF. CDR3 coding DNA: TGTGCCAGCAGCAAATGGATGAGTCTAGCGGGAGAGAGACTTCATTCCCATGAGCAGTTCTTC.

This clonotype was counted many times. The chain couples TRBV3-1 to TRBJ2-2; no clear D gene. The CDR3 is 15 amino acids. Trimming removed 1 base at V and 4 bases at J, with 10 bases between. CDR1 and CDR2 (germline): LGHDT, YNNKEL (reference sequence). This CDR3 is CASSQGRLVTGELFF. For the CDR3, the DNA is TGTGCCAGCAGCCAAGGTCGACTGGTCACCGGGGAGCTGTTTTTT.

This clonotype was counted many times. The V and J genes are TRBV2 and TRBJ2-1; TRBD2 matches at 8 bases. The CDR3 totals 14 residues. V shed 8 bases, J shed 6 bases, and the junction held 9 bases outside the gene matches. Germline values: CDR1 SNHLY, CDR2 FYNNEI. CDR3 amino acids: CASSERERSNEQFF. CDR3 coding DNA: TGTGCCAGCTCCGAGCGGGAGAGGTCCAATGAGCAGTTCTTC.

The DNA for the CDR3 is TGTGCCAGCAGCCAACCTTCTAAGCGGGGGTTATACGAGCAGTACTTC. As protein: CASSQPSKRGLYEQYF. This sequence joins TRBV3-1 and TRBJ2-7; 8 bases agree with TRBD2. CDR1 is LGHDT and CDR2 is YNNKEL in the germline V gene (reference sequence). The CDR3 runs 16 residues. The junction had 10 bases not matched to a gene; V was cut back by 2 bases and J by 4 bases.

This clonotype came up a few times. This chain connects TRBV2 to TRBJ2-1, with 9 bases that match TRBD1. V was pared by 7 bases and J by 8 bases, with 9 bases of the junction left unmatched. The CDR3 has 14 residues. Germline-derived CDR1 and CDR2 are SNHLY and FYNNEI. The CDR3 loop reads CASTLEDRGYEQFF. In DNA, the CDR3 is TGTGCCAGCACACTGGAGGACAGGGGCTATGAGCAGTTCTTC.

This clonotype showed up just a few times. The V gene is TRBV20-1, the J gene TRBJ2-1; 11 bases are shared with TRBD2. The CDR3 contains 16 residues. After removal of 1 base from V and 3 bases from J, the junction contained 5 bases not matched to a gene. The germline V gene encodes CDR1 DFQATT and CDR2 SNEGSKA (reference sequence). The CDR3 nucleotides read TGCAGTGCTAGAGGTGGGACTAGCGGATTCTACAATGAGCAGTTCTTC. This sequence encodes CSARGGTSGFYNEQFF.

This clonotype was counted many times. The genes are TRBV27 and TRBJ1-4; D is undetermined. Trimming shortened V by 3 bases and J by 5 bases, and 10 bases separated the two germline ends. Germline lookup yields CDR1 MNHEY and CDR2 SMNVEV (reference sequence). This CDR3 has 14 amino acids. The CDR3 nucleotides read TGTGCCAGCAGTTTCTCCGTGGCGAATGAAAAACTGTTTTTT. Its protein product is CASSFSVANEKLFF.

The chain has TRBV4-1 and TRBJ2-4; D is ambiguous. This CDR3 comprises 15 residues. Germline V CDR1 and CDR2: MGHRA, YSYEKL. V shed 0 bases and J shed 0 bases, with 6 bases lying between them. This CDR3 reads CASSQDRLAKNIQYF. The CDR3 DNA follows: TGCGCCAGCAGCCAAGATCGTCTAGCCAAAAACATTCAGTACTTC.

This clonotype was seen at least ten times. The rearrangement links TRBV27 to TRBJ2-2; 8 bases are shared with TRBD1. Germline V gene sequence: CDR1 MNHEY, CDR2 SMNVEV (reference sequence). The CDR3 is 16 residues long. The V and J ends lost 6 bases and 1 base, in that order; junction bases with no gene match: 7. The CDR3 DNA reads as TGTGCCAGCAGCACTATGGGACAGGTGAACACCGGGGAGCTGTTTTTT. Translation gives CASSTMGQVNTGELFF.

This clonotype was recorded at least ten times. The CDR3 DNA reads as TGTGCCAGCAGGGGTCTAGGGGGGACGGAACTTTCCTACGAGCAGTACTTC. This translates into CASRGLGGTELSYEQYF. V and J are TRBV4-2 and TRBJ2-7; D tentatively fits TRBD1 or TRBD2 (6 bases each). V was shortened by 6 bases and J by 1 base, with 22 bases between the two germline ends. CDR1 is LGHNA, CDR2 YNFKEQ, per germline. The CDR3 runs 17 residues.

This clonotype has more than one count but fewer than ten. The chain recombines TRBV5-8 with TRBJ1-1; tentatively, D is TRBD1 (6 bases). V lost 0 bases and J 2 bases, leaving 8 bases between the germline ends. The germline gives CDR1 SGHTS, CDR2 YDEGEE. This CDR3 has 14 residues. The CDR3 reads CASSLGQANTEAFF. The CDR3, as DNA: TGTGCCAGCAGCTTGGGACAGGCCAACACTGAAGCTTTCTTT.

V and J are TRBV5-5 and TRBJ2-7; 10 bases fit TRBD2. With V trimmed by 0 bases and J by 4 bases, 4 bases remained unmatched. This CDR3 has 15 amino acids. Per germline, CDR1 SGHKS and CDR2 YYEKEE (reference sequence). The CDR3 region is CASSLAGLALYEQYF. The CDR3 DNA reads TGTGCCAGCAGCTTGGCGGGACTAGCGTTATACGAGCAGTACTTC.

This clonotype was recorded at least ten times. V usage is TRBV14 and J usage is TRBJ1-2, with D perhaps matching TRBD1 (5 bases). Trimming removed 0 bases from V and 3 bases from J, with 11 bases in between. The V gene's germline CDR1 is SGHDN and CDR2 FVKESK. This CDR3 has 15 residues. The CDR3: CASSQDLGGDYGYTF. CDR3 in DNA: TGTGCCAGCAGCCAAGATCTTGGGGGTGACTATGGCTACACCTTC.

This clonotype was observed many times. The chain links TRBV12-3 or TRBV12-4 to TRBJ2-2; D call uncertain. Trimming left V 3 bases short and J 4 bases short, with 3 bases between. This CDR3 spans 12 amino acids. CDR3 nucleotides: TGTGCCAGCAGTTTCACCACCGGGGAGCTGTTTTTT. This gives the protein CASSFTTGELFF.

The table lists this clonotype with a few counts. The chain combines TRBV5-4 with TRBJ2-5; weak D call: TRBD2 (5 bases). Deletions cut 3 bases from V and 1 base from J, with 10 bases between. CDR3 length: 14 amino acids. Germline values: CDR1 SGHNT, CDR2 YYREEE (reference sequence). The CDR3, as DNA: TGTGCCAGCAGCTCCTTGGGAGCCCAAGAGACCCAGTACTTC. This codes for CASSSLGAQETQYF. The variable domain in full, with the rest retrieved from reference TRBV5-4 and TRBJ2-5, is ETGVTQSPTHLIKTRGQQVTLRCSSQSGHNTVSWYQQALGQGPQFIFQYYREEENGRGNFPPRFSGLQFPNYSSELNVNALELDDSALYLCASSSLGAQETQYFGPGTRLLVL.

At least ten counts were recorded for this clonotype. The chain has TRBV7-3 and TRBJ2-7, with TRBD1 matching 8 bases. The trim removed 5 bases at V and 5 bases at J, leaving 8 bases unmatched. This CDR3 spans 14 amino acids. Germline CDR1 and CDR2: SGHTA and FQGTGA. DNA of the CDR3: TGTGCCAGCAGCCGGACAGGGTCGGACCACGAGCAGTACTTC. This codes for CASSRTGSDHEQYF.

This rearrangement joins TRBV7-8 to TRBJ2-3, with D unresolved. The CDR3 runs to 15 residues. CDR1 is SGHVS and CDR2 is FQNEAQ in the germline V gene. Trimming removed 5 bases at V and 3 bases at J, with 15 bases between. The CDR3 DNA is TGTGCCAGCAGCCTCAAGGCCATGCGAACAGATACGCAGTATTTT. Translating gives CASSLKAMRTDTQYF.

This clonotype was detected many times. The chain uses TRBV23-1 and TRBJ2-7; 7 bases align to TRBD2. TRBV23-1 is an open reading frame whose function is uncertain. This CDR3 contains 15 residues. J lost 9 bases, V lost 4 bases, and 15 bases had no gene match. The DNA for the CDR3 is TGCGCCAGCAGTCTTGAAGGGAACGGCGAGCGGGGGCAGTACTTC. Amino acid sequence: CASSLEGNGERGQYF.

This chain uses TRBV7-8 with TRBJ2-3; no reliable D call. Germline V gene lookup returns CDR1 SGHVS and CDR2 FQNEAQ. The ends were cut back, 5 bases at V and 2 bases at J, with 14 bases in the middle. This CDR3 has 15 residues. The DNA of the CDR3 is TGTGCCAGCAGCCCCAGGTCAGAATTCACAGATACGCAGTATTTT. Translated, it gives CASSPRSEFTDTQYF. Full variable domain (outside the CDR3, taken from reference TRBV7-8 and TRBJ2-3): GAGVSQSPRYKVAKRGQDVALRCDPISGHVSLFWYQQALGQGPEFLTYFQNEAQLDKSGLPSDRFFAERPEGSVSTLKIQRTQQEDSAVYLCASSPRSEFTDTQYFGPGTRLTVL.

This clonotype was seen ten or more times. The V gene is TRBV7-3, the J gene TRBJ1-1; D might be TRBD1 (5 bases). Trimming stripped 4 bases from V and 5 bases from J, with 8 bases between. Germline-derived CDR1 and CDR2 are SGHTA and FQGTGA. The CDR3 has 12 residues. CDR3 loop: CASSSQGTEAFF. In DNA form, the CDR3 reads TGTGCCAGCAGCTCGCAGGGTACTGAAGCTTTCTTT.

This clonotype has at least ten counts. The chain is built from TRBV7-3 and TRBJ2-7, with 7 bases matching TRBD1. Germline CDR1 and CDR2: SGHTA and FQGTGA. This CDR3 contains 15 residues. After removal of 4 bases from V and 2 bases from J, the junction contained 8 bases not matched to a gene. CDR3 region: CASSSHGQAPYEQYF. CDR3 coding DNA: TGTGCCAGCAGCTCCCACGGACAGGCCCCCTACGAGCAGTACTTC. Complete variable domain (other parts from reference TRBV7-3 and TRBJ2-7): GAGVSQTPSNKVTEKGKYVELRCDPISGHTALYWYRQSLGQGPEFLIYFQGTGAADDSGLPNDRFFAVRPEGSVSTLKIQRTERGDSAVYLCASSSHGQAPYEQYFGPGTRLTVT.

The sample holds many counts of this clonotype. CDR3 amino acids: CASSLGQGWDTDTQYF. The DNA for the CDR3 is TGTGCCAGCAGCCTTGGACAGGGATGGGACACAGATACGCAGTATTTT. This chain joins TRBV7-9 and TRBJ2-3, with 8 bases lining up with TRBD1. This CDR3 is built from 16 residues. In germline, CDR1 is SEHNR, CDR2 FQNEAQ (reference sequence). V was clipped by 5 bases and J by 2 bases; unmatched bases: 9.

The sample holds many counts of this clonotype. The chain carries TRBV4-1 and TRBJ1-5; D not resolved. CDR1 and CDR2 from the germline V gene are MGHRA and YSYEKL. Trimming pared 3 bases from V and 6 bases from J, leaving 9 bases between. The CDR3 has 13 amino acids. The CDR3 bases are TGCGCCAGCAGCCACGATGGGCGTCAGCCCCAGCATTTT. Amino acid sequence: CASSHDGRQPQHF.

The genes are TRBV5-4 and TRBJ2-7; no clear D. Trimming removed 2 bases from V and 7 bases from J, with 16 bases in between. Germline CDR1 reads SGHNT; CDR2 reads YYREEE (reference sequence). The CDR3 covers 14 residues. CDR3: CASSLGSPGEEQYF. As DNA, the CDR3 is TGTGCCAGCAGCTTAGGCAGTCCTGGAGAAGAGCAGTACTTC.